What follows are 28 T cell receptor beta chains derived from one specimen sequenced in a study of tumour-infiltrating T cells in Burkitt lymphoma. Profiled with immunoSEQ multiplex PCR; TCRdb holds only in-frame clones, not every one. The data hold 5,000 to 7,000 clones, with more than 7.5% observed a single time. Source material: tumor tissue. These receptors were collected from a human donor with diffuse large B-cell lymphoma.

This clone was counted a few times. The chain employs TRBV7-9 and TRBJ2-4; D perhaps matches TRBD2 (6 bases). The CDR3 length is 14 residues. V was clipped by 3 bases and J by 8 bases, with 14 bases between them. Per the germline V gene, CDR1 is SEHNR and CDR2 is FQNEAQ (reference sequence). The CDR3 nucleotides are TGTGCCAGCAGCTTGAGTCAACCGGGGGACATTCAGTACTTC. It is translated as CASSLSQPGDIQYF.

The V call is TRBV2, the J call TRBJ1-5, with D unresolved. Looked up from germline, CDR1 is SNHLY and CDR2 is FYNNEI. With 6 bases removed from V and 2 bases from J, the gap between germline ends came to 14 bases. The CDR3 has 15 amino acids. CDR3 coding DNA: TGTGCCAGCAGCCCTTTCTTACGGGGCAATCAGCCCCAGCATTTT. This codes for CASSPFLRGNQPQHF.

The chain couples TRBV29-1 to TRBJ2-3, with 7 nucleotides matching TRBD2. The germline V gene has CDR1 SQVTM and CDR2 ANQGSEA. The CDR3 totals 13 residues. V lost 6 bases to trimming and J lost 3 bases; unmatched junction nucleotides: 6. The CDR3 loop is CSVRLASTDTQYF. The DNA for the CDR3 is TGCAGCGTGAGACTAGCTTCTACAGATACGCAGTATTTT.

The CDR3 protein is CAISEASGFTDTQYF. Written as DNA, the CDR3 is TGTGCCATCAGTGAGGCTAGCGGCTTCACAGATACGCAGTATTTT. The V and J genes are TRBV10-3 and TRBJ2-3, with 7 bases that match TRBD2. The CDR3 runs to 15 residues. The V gene end was trimmed by 2 bases and the J gene end by 2 bases; junction bases not matched to a gene: 4. Germline V gene sequence: CDR1 ENHRY, CDR2 SYGVKD.

The rearrangement links TRBV6-1 to TRBJ2-6; D ambiguous. V dropped 1 base and J dropped 0 bases, with 4 bases sitting between them. Germline CDR1 MNHNS, CDR2 SASEGT. The CDR3 has 15 amino acids. DNA for the CDR3: TGTGCCAGCAGTGAAGACAGCTCTGGGGCCAACGTCCTGACTTTC. Translation gives CASSEDSSGANVLTF.

This clone was observed a few times. The chain joins TRBV10-1 to TRBJ2-5; D is undetermined. V was clipped by 1 base and J by 7 bases, with 10 bases between them. CDR1 WNHNN and CDR2 SYGVQD come from the germline V gene (reference sequence). The CDR3 has 13 amino acids. CDR3 in amino acids: CASSEWALGTQYF. As DNA, the CDR3 is TGCGCCAGCAGTGAGTGGGCGCTGGGGACCCAGTACTTC.

This chain links TRBV27 with TRBJ1-4; no clear D. CDR1 is MNHEY and CDR2 is SMNVEV in the germline V gene (reference sequence). CDR3 length: 15 residues. V lost 4 bases to trimming and J lost 4 bases, with 13 bases between them. The CDR3 DNA follows: TGTGCCAGCAGTTCCGGCCCAGGAGATAATGAAAAACTGTTTTTT. Translation gives CASSSGPGDNEKLFF.

This clone was observed a handful of times. The rearrangement uses TRBV6-1 and TRBJ2-2, with TRBD2 as a possible D gene (5 bases). Germline V gene sequence: CDR1 MNHNS, CDR2 SASEGT. V was cut by 7 bases and J by 2 bases, with 14 bases left in between. The CDR3 contains 15 residues. The CDR3 DNA follows: TGTGCCAGCAAAGGAACTAGGTTAAACACCGGGGAGCTGTTTTTT. The encoded protein is CASKGTRLNTGELFF.

Only a few counts were recorded for this clone. V is TRBV6-1 and J is TRBJ1-2; 9 bases are a match to TRBD1. The trim removed 6 bases at V and 4 bases at J, leaving 6 bases unmatched. Germline V gene lookup returns CDR1 MNHNS and CDR2 SASEGT. The CDR3 has 14 residues. CDR3 region: CASRGTGHGYGYTF. The CDR3 nucleotides read TGTGCCAGCAGGGGGACAGGGCATGGCTATGGCTACACCTTC.

This clone has a handful of counts. The rearrangement joins TRBV19 to TRBJ1-1, with TRBD1 identical over 8 bases. Germline CDR1 reads LNHDA; CDR2 reads SQIVND (reference sequence). Trimming cost V 6 bases and J 6 bases; bases outside gene matches: 9. The CDR3 totals 14 residues. The CDR3: CASRPGTGRSEAFF. As DNA, the CDR3 is TGTGCCAGTAGACCCGGGACAGGTAGGTCTGAAGCTTTCTTT.

This clone has more than one count but fewer than ten. The chain recombines TRBV2 with TRBJ2-7, with TRBD1 identical over 7 bases. CDR1 and CDR2 from the germline V gene are SNHLY and FYNNEI. J was trimmed by 0 bases and V by 8 bases; bases with no gene match: 7. This CDR3 spans 14 amino acids. CDR3 DNA: TGTGCCAGCGACAGGGCACCTCTCTCCTACGAGCAGTACTTC. Encoded protein: CASDRAPLSYEQYF.

This clone was seen more than once but under ten times. This sequence joins TRBV11-3 and TRBJ2-3; TRBD2 matches at 9 bases. Germline CDR1 is SGHNT and CDR2 is YENEEA. J was trimmed by 2 bases and V by 4 bases; bases with no gene match: 4. The CDR3 runs 15 residues. The CDR3 loop reads CASSSSGAFTDTQYF. CDR3 bases: TGTGCCAGCAGCTCTAGCGGGGCCTTCACAGATACGCAGTATTTT.

By share, this clone counts as medium-sized. This chain joins TRBV4-1 and TRBJ2-7; possibly TRBD2 for D (6 bases). Germline V gives CDR1 MGHRA, CDR2 YSYEKL. Deletions cut 0 bases from V and 4 bases from J, with 10 bases between. The CDR3 totals 14 residues. CDR3 sequence: CASSQEPGRYEQYF. The CDR3 DNA is TGCGCCAGCAGCCAAGAACCAGGGAGGTACGAGCAGTACTTC.

This clone was seen more than once but under ten times. The rearrangement joins TRBV10-3 to TRBJ1-3; D unresolved. This CDR3 is 16 amino acids long. Trimming pared 2 bases from V and 12 bases from J, leaving 23 bases between. Per germline, CDR1 ENHRY and CDR2 SYGVKD. In nucleotides, the CDR3 is TGTGCCATCAGTGAGACCCTCAAAGTACCTGGAAGAGGCATATATTTT. It codes for CAISETLKVPGRGIYF.

The chain has TRBV5-4 and TRBJ1-1; 7 bases are a match to TRBD1. CDR1 is SGHNT, CDR2 YYREEE, per germline (reference sequence). After removal of 1 base from V and 5 bases from J, the junction contained 5 bases not matched to a gene. This CDR3 region has 14 residues. This chain's CDR3 is CASSLPGGRTEAFF. CDR3 coding DNA: TGTGCCAGCAGCTTGCCAGGGGGACGGACTGAAGCTTTCTTT. The full variable domain, rest sourced from reference TRBV5-4 and TRBJ1-1, is ETGVTQSPTHLIKTRGQQVTLRCSSQSGHNTVSWYQQALGQGPQFIFQYYREEENGRGNFPPRFSGLQFPNYSSELNVNALELDDSALYLCASSLPGGRTEAFFGQGTRLTVV.

The genes are TRBV18 and TRBJ2-7, with 10 bases aligning to TRBD1. The CDR3 runs 14 residues. V gave up 3 bases and J gave up 4 bases; unmatched junction bases: 3. Germline V CDR1 and CDR2: KGHSH, LQKENI. The CDR3 is CASSPGQGRYEQYF. CDR3 coding DNA: TGTGCCAGCTCACCGGGACAGGGGAGGTACGAGCAGTACTTC.

This clone came up a few times. Germline and junction disagree at one end, which may indicate a read error. This rearrangement joins TRBV7-2 to TRBJ1-3; D perhaps matches TRBD1 (5 bases). The CDR3 is made up of 15 amino acids. Looked up from germline, CDR1 is SGHTA and CDR2 is FQGNSA. As DNA, the CDR3 is TGTGCCAGCAGCCTAGCAGGGACCCGAGGAAACACCATATATTTT. It is translated as CASSLAGTRGNTIYF.

The chain joins TRBV9 to TRBJ2-1, with 13 bases aligning to TRBD2. The CDR3 consists of 16 residues. Unmatched junction bases numbered 6, after V lost 3 bases and J lost 6 bases. Germline CDR1 SGDLS, CDR2 YYNGEE. As DNA, the CDR3 is TGTGCCAGCAGCGACCTCGGACTAGCGGGGGCCAATGAGCAGTTCTTC. Its translation is CASSDLGLAGANEQFF.

This clone was counted between two and nine times. V gene TRBV10-1 combines with J gene TRBJ2-3; the D gene is possibly TRBD2 (7 bases). V was clipped by 4 bases and J by 4 bases, with 15 bases between them. CDR1 is WNHNN and CDR2 is SYGVQD in the germline V gene (reference sequence). The CDR3 length is 15 residues. CDR3 DNA: TGCGCCAGCAGTGGGTCGGGGGGCCTCCCAGATACGCAGTATTTT. As protein: CASSGSGGLPDTQYF.

Here the CDR3 DNA reads TGCGCCAGCAGTCAACGCAGGGAGGATGGCTACACCTTC. Translation gives CASSQRREDGYTF. The V call is TRBV23-1, the J call TRBJ1-2, with TRBD1 as a possible D gene (5 bases). TRBV23-1 is noted as an ORF with a role that remains uncertain. The V end was cut by 2 bases, the J end by 6 bases, with 10 bases between. The CDR3 is 13 amino acids.

The chain carries TRBV10-3 and TRBJ1-1; 7 nucleotides line up with TRBD1. Germline CDR1 and CDR2: ENHRY and SYGVKD. The V gene end was trimmed by 10 bases and the J gene end by 0 bases; junction bases not matched to a gene: 14. The CDR3 runs to 16 residues. The CDR3 protein is CATGGGGAYMNTEAFF. In nucleotides, the CDR3 is TGTGCCACCGGGGGAGGGGGCGCTTATATGAACACTGAAGCTTTCTTT.

As regards this clone: A much larger clonotype is one base distant, so this may be a read error. Within the sample, other DNA sequences also encode this same CDR3. This chain joins TRBV15 and TRBJ2-1; D might be TRBD2 (6 bases). Germline assignment: CDR1 LNHNV and CDR2 YYDKDF (reference sequence). The length of the CDR3 is 13 residues. The CDR3 spells CATSLGGYNEQFF. CDR3 DNA sequence: TGTGCCACCAGCCTGGGGGGTTACAATGAACAGTTCTTC.

A few counts support this clone. The chain couples TRBV5-4 to TRBJ2-3; D might be TRBD2 (5 bases). V lost 4 bases, J lost 4 bases, and 13 bases lay in between. Germline loops: CDR1 SGHNT, CDR2 YYREEE (reference sequence). There are 14 residues in the CDR3. In DNA form, the CDR3 reads TGTGCCAGCAGCAAGGAGGCCGGGTCAGATACGCAGTATTTT. As protein: CASSKEAGSDTQYF. The whole variable domain, filled in from reference TRBV5-4 and TRBJ2-3, reads ETGVTQSPTHLIKTRGQQVTLRCSSQSGHNTVSWYQQALGQGPQFIFQYYREEENGRGNFPPRFSGLQFPNYSSELNVNALELDDSALYLCASSKEAGSDTQYFGPGTRLTVL.

V usage is TRBV20-1 and J usage is TRBJ2-3; D ambiguous. Looked up from germline, CDR1 is DFQATT and CDR2 is SNEGSKA (reference sequence). V lost 3 bases and J 5 bases, leaving 3 bases between the germline ends. The CDR3 has 10 residues. The CDR3 sequence: CSAREDTQYF. CDR3 bases: TGCAGTGCTAGGGAAGATACGCAGTATTTT.

This clone was seen a few times. This chain uses TRBV28 with TRBJ1-5; no clear D. Germline CDR1 and CDR2: MDHEN and SYDVKM. The CDR3 length is 14 residues. V lost 6 bases and J 1 base, leaving 10 bases between the germline ends. CDR3 region: CASRREWSNQPQHF. The CDR3 DNA sequence: TGTGCCAGCAGGCGGGAATGGAGCAATCAGCCCCAGCATTTT.

Points on this clone: Additional DNA sequences in this sample encode the identical CDR3. The CDR3 coding sequence is TGTGCCAGCAGTGAGAAGGGTTCCGCCACAGATACGCAGTATTTT. This sequence encodes CASSEKGSATDTQYF. V gene TRBV25-1 combines with J gene TRBJ2-3; D ambiguous. With 3 bases removed from V and 2 bases from J, the gap between germline ends came to 12 bases. This CDR3 spans 15 amino acids. Germline V gene sequence: CDR1 MGHDK, CDR2 SYGVNS.

In its sample, this clone was seen a few times. V usage is TRBV5-1 and J usage is TRBJ2-7; D is unresolved. The CDR3 runs to 14 residues. V shed 0 bases and J shed 2 bases, with 9 bases lying between them. Germline CDR1 is SGHRS and CDR2 is YFSETQ. The CDR3 spells CASSLARQTYEQYF. CDR3 nucleotide sequence: TGCGCCAGCAGCTTGGCCAGGCAAACCTACGAGCAGTACTTC. Combining the CDR3 with reference TRBV5-1 and TRBJ2-7 gives the whole variable domain KAGVTQTPRYLIKTRGQQVTLSCSPISGHRSVSWYQQTPGQGLQFLFEYFSETQRNKGNFPGRFSGRQFSNSRSEMNVSTLELGDSALYLCASSLARQTYEQYFGPGTRLTVT.

The gene calls are TRBV6-6 and TRBJ2-1; D is possibly TRBD1 (6 bases). Germline V gene lookup returns CDR1 MNHNY and CDR2 SVGAGI (reference sequence). The CDR3 contains 15 residues. V lost 0 bases to trimming and J lost 3 bases, with 9 bases between them. The CDR3 nucleotides are TGTGCCAGCAGTTACTCCCGGACAGTCTACAATGAGCAGTTCTTC. Translated: CASSYSRTVYNEQFF.